This paragraph covers one TCR beta chain sequence. The CDR3 loop spans 16 amino acids. Germline-derived CDR1 and CDR2 are MNHEY and SMNVEV (reference sequence). Germline trimming cut 3 bases from V and 3 bases from J; bases unmatched to any gene: 8. This entry comes from a study of shared clonotypes between healthy human individuals. Sequencing used immunoSEQ multiplex PCR; TCRdb keeps in-frame clones, though not all of them. This sample yields approximately 500,000 clones, of which 90% to 96% are seen a single time; under 0.06% belongs to the top ten. The specimen sequenced was naive CD4+ T cells sorted from blood. Regarding subset: CD45RA+ positively selected. This sequence was found in a young woman in good health. The V call is TRBV27, the J call TRBJ1-2; 9 bases are shared with TRBD1. The CDR3 loop is CASSFYTGGGDYGYTF. CDR3 nucleotides: TGTGCCAGCAGTTTCTATACAGGGGGCGGTGACTATGGCTACACCTTC.